This passage covers 13 T cell receptor beta chains from one sample sequenced in a study of blood T cells in healthy people across ages. A second about 7 to 12 cycle PCR used barcoded and J-beta primers. MiXCR was run by TCRdb on the 5' RACE reads, yielding one entry per CDR3 protein. Among approximately 1.5 million distinct CDR3 sequences listed, about 45% were seen once. The sample was blood. The receptors were gathered from a woman aged 18-29 years in good health.

Only a few counts were recorded for this clonotype. The genes are TRBV7-2 and TRBJ2-3; 8 nucleotides match TRBD1. Germline CDR1 and CDR2: SGHTA and FQGNSA. CDR3 length equals 18 residues. The V segment lost 0 bases and the J segment 3 bases; nucleotides outside the gene matches: 11. CDR3 sequence (DNA): TGTGCCAGCAGCTTAGCAGGGTTCTGGACAGGGAGTACAGATACGCAGTATTTT. Residues: CASSLAGFWTGSTDTQYF.

V usage is TRBV7-2 and J usage is TRBJ1-6; D may be TRBD1 (6 bases). The CDR3 loop spans 17 amino acids. CDR1 is SGHTA, CDR2 FQGNSA, per germline. V lost 2 bases to trimming and J lost 9 bases, with 20 bases between them. For the CDR3, the DNA is TGTGCCAGCAGCTTAAGTTTTGGAGGGGGTCGGGGTTCACCCCTCCACTTT. Amino acid sequence: CASSLSFGGGRGSPLHF.

V is TRBV12-3 or TRBV12-4 and J is TRBJ2-1; no reliable D call. Trimming cost V 7 bases and J 3 bases, with 13 bases left between them. CDR3 size: 14 residues. The CDR3 sequence: CASTAGPSYNEQFF. For the CDR3, the DNA is TGTGCCAGCACTGCCGGGCCCAGCTACAATGAGCAGTTCTTC.

In DNA form, the CDR3 reads TGCAGTGCTAGTCCTATGGGGACCCTTCGGAATTCACCCCTCCACTTT. The encoded protein is CSASPMGTLRNSPLHF. The chain joins TRBV20-1 to TRBJ1-6; D perhaps matches TRBD1 (5 bases). This CDR3 spans 16 amino acids. V was pared by 3 bases and J by 7 bases, with 19 bases between. Germline CDR1 reads DFQATT; CDR2 reads SNEGSKA (reference sequence).

This chain connects TRBV7-9 to TRBJ1-2; TRBD1 might be the D (6 bases). This CDR3 has 16 amino acids. Trimming removed 5 bases from V and 8 bases from J, with 24 bases in between. Per germline, CDR1 SEHNR and CDR2 FQNEAQ (reference sequence). As DNA, the CDR3 is TGTGCCAGCAGCACTTCCAGGGGCGACGAATGGAAGGGCTACACCTTC. Protein product: CASSTSRGDEWKGYTF.

The DNA for the CDR3 is TGCAGCGTTGCGGGCGTTGAGCAGTTCTTC. It encodes CSVAGVEQFF. V is TRBV29-1 and J is TRBJ2-1; D gene ambiguous. Per the germline V gene, CDR1 is SQVTM and CDR2 is ANQGSEA. V lost 4 bases, J lost 9 bases, and 7 bases lay in between. The CDR3 is made up of 10 amino acids.

The chain links TRBV4-1 to TRBJ1-2; maybe TRBD1 (5 bases). V was clipped by 0 bases and J by 8 bases, with 10 bases between them. Germline-derived CDR1 and CDR2 are MGHRA and YSYEKL. This CDR3 contains 13 residues. The CDR3 region is CASSQESGVGYTF. CDR3 bases: TGCGCCAGCAGCCAAGAGTCGGGGGTAGGCTACACCTTC.

With respect to this clonotype: It may be a read error: a sequence one base away is much more abundant. This chain joins TRBV4-1 and TRBJ2-3, with D uncertain. V was cut by 2 bases and J by 4 bases, with 4 bases left in between. This CDR3 contains 12 residues. The V gene's germline CDR1 is MGHRA and CDR2 YSYEKL. CDR3 sequence: CASSQNSDTQYF. For the CDR3, the DNA is TGCGCCAGCAGCCAAAACTCAGATACGCAGTATTTT.

The chain couples TRBV20-1 to TRBJ1-5; TRBD1 agrees at 9 bases. Germline loops: CDR1 DFQATT, CDR2 SNEGSKA (reference sequence). CDR3 length: 12 amino acids. The CDR3 coding sequence is TGCCCCGGGACAGGGAAAAATCAGCCCCAGCATTTT. Amino acids: CPGTGKNQPQHF.

This clonotype appeared many times. The junction does not match germline at one end; this may be a read error. The V gene is TRBV5-1, the J gene TRBJ2-5; 7 bases are shared with TRBD2. The CDR3 is 13 residues long. CDR1 is SGHRS and CDR2 is YFSETQ in the germline V gene. Here the CDR3 DNA reads TGTGCCAGCAGCTTTAGCGGGTCAGAGACCCAGTACTTC. As protein: CASSFSGSETQYF.

This clonotype was seen just once. This chain links TRBV12-3 or TRBV12-4 with TRBJ2-1, with 8 bases matching TRBD1. The ends lost 6 bases at V and 6 bases at J; junction bases unmatched: 10. The CDR3 extends over 15 amino acids. CDR3 DNA sequence: TGTGCCAGCAGCCCTCGGAGACAGGGGTTCAATGAGCAGTTCTTC. Amino acids: CASSPRRQGFNEQFF.

For this clonotype: Relative to the germline gene, one junction end is altered; a read error may explain this. The V and J genes are TRBV2 and TRBJ2-1; TRBD2 matches 9 bases. This CDR3 comprises 15 residues. Per germline, CDR1 SNHLY and CDR2 FYNNEI. CDR3 DNA sequence: TGTGCCAGCAGTGTCCTAGCGGGGTCCTACAATGAGCGGTTCTTC. As protein: CASSVLAGSYNERFF.

This clonotype has only a few counts. The gene calls are TRBV4-3 and TRBJ2-7; either TRBD1 or TRBD2 may fit D (5 bases each). The ends were cut back, 0 bases at V and 4 bases at J, with 16 bases in the middle. This CDR3 has 16 amino acids. Germline CDR1 is LGHNA and CDR2 is YSLEER. Here the CDR3 reads CASSQDPAGRGYEQYF. The CDR3, as DNA: TGCGCCAGCAGCCAAGATCCGGCAGGGAGAGGTTACGAGCAGTACTTC.